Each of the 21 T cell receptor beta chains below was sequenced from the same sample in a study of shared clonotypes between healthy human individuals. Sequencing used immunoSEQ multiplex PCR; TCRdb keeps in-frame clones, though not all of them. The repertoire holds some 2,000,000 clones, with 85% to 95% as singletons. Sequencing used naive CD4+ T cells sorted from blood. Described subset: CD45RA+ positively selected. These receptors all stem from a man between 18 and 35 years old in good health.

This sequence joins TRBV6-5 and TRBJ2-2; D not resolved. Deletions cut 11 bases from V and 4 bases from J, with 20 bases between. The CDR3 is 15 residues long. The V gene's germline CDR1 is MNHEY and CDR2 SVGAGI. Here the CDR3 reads CAAATTASGTGELFF. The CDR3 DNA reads TGTGCCGCCGCCACCACAGCTTCGGGCACCGGGGAGCTGTTTTTT.

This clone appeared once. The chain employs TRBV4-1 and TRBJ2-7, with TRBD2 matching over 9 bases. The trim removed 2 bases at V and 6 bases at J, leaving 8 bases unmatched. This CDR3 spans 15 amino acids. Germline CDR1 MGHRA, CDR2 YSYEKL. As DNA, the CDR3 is TGCGCCAGCAGCCAACCCCCTAGCGGGATCGGCGAGCAGTACTTC. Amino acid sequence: CASSQPPSGIGEQYF.

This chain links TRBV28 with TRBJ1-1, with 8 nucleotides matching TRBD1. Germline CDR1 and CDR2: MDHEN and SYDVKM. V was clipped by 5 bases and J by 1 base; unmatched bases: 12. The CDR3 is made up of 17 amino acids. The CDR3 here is CASSRTGGVFRNTEAFF. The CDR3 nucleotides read TGTGCCAGCAGTAGAACAGGGGGGGTGTTTAGGAACACTGAAGCTTTCTTT. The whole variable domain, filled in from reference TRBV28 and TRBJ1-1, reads DVKVTQSSRYLVKRTGEKVFLECVQDMDHENMFWYRQDPGLGLRLIYFSYDVKMKEKGDIPEGYSVSREKKERFSLILESASTNQTSMYLCASSRTGGVFRNTEAFFGQGTRLTVV.

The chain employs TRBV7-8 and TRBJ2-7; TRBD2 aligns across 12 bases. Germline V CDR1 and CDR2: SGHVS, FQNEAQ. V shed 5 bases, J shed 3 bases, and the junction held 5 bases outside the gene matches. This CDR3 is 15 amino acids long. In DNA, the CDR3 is TGTGCCAGCAGCCGTCGGACTAGCGGGGACTACGAGCAGTACTTC. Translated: CASSRRTSGDYEQYF.

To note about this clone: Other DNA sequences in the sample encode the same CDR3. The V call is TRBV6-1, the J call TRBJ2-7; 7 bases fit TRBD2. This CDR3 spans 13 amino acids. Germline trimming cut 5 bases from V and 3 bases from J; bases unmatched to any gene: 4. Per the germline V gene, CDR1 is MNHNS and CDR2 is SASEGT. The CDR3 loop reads CASSLGGSYEQYF. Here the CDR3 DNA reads TGTGCCAGCAGTCTAGGCGGGAGCTACGAGCAGTACTTC.

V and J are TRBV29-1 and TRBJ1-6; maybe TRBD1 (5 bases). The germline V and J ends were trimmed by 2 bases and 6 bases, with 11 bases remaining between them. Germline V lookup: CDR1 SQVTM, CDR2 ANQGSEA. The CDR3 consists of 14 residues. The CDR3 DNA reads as TGCAGCGTTGAAACCGGGACCCTTAATTCACCCCTCCACTTT. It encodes CSVETGTLNSPLHF.

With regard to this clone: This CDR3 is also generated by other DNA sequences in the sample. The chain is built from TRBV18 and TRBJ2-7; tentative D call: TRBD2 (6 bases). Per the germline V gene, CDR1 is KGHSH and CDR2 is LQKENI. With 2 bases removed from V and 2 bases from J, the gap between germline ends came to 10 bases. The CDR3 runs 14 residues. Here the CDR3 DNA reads TGTGCCAGCTCACCAACCGGGACTGCCTACGAGCAGTACTTC. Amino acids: CASSPTGTAYEQYF.

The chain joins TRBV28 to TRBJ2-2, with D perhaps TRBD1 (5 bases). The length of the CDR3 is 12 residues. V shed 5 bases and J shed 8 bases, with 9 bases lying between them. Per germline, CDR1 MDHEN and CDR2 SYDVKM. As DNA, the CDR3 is TGTGCCAGCAGTCCGAGGACAGGGGAGCTGTTTTTT. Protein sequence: CASSPRTGELFF.

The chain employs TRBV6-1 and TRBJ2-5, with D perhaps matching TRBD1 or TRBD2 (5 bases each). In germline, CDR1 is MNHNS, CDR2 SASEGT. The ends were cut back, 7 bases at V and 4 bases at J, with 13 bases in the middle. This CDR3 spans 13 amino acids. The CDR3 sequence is CASNRGLVETQYF. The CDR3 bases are TGTGCCAGCAACCGGGGCCTCGTAGAGACCCAGTACTTC.

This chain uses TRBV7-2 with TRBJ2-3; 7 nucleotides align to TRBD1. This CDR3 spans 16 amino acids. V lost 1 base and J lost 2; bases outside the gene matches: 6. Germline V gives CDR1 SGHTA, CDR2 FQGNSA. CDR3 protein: CASSLGQGHPTDTQYF. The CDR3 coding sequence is TGTGCCAGCAGCTTAGGACAGGGCCACCCCACAGATACGCAGTATTTT.

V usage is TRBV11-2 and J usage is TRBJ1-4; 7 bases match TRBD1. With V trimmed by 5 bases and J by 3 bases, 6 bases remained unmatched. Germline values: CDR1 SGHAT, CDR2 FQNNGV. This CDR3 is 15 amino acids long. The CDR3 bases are TGTGCCAGCAGCCCCCAGGGGGGGGCTAATGAAAAACTGTTTTTT. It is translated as CASSPQGGANEKLFF. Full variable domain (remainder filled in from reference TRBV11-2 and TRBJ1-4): EAGVAQSPRYKIIEKRQSVAFWCNPISGHATLYWYQQILGQGPKLLIQFQNNGVVDDSQLPKDRFSAERLKGVDSTLKIQPAKLEDSAVYLCASSPQGGANEKLFFGSGTQLSVL.

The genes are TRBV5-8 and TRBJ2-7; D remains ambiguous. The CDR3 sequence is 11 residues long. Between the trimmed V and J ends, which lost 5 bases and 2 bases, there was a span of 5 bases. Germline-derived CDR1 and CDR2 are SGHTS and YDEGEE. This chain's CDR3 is CASRITYEQYF. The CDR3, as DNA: TGTGCCAGCAGAATAACCTACGAGCAGTACTTC.

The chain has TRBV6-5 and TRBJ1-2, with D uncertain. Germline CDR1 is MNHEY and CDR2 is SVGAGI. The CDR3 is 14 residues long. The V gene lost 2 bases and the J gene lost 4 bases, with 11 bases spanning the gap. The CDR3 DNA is TGTGCCAGCAGTTACCGGCAGCCCGGCTATGGCTACACCTTC. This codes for CASSYRQPGYGYTF.

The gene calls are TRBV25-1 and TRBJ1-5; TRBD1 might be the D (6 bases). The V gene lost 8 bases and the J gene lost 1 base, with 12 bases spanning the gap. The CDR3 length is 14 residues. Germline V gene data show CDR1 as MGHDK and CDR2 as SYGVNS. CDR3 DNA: TGTGCCAGCCAAAGGGGGGGGAGCAATCAGCCCCAGCATTTT. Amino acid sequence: CASQRGGSNQPQHF.

Here the CDR3 DNA reads TGTGCCAGCAGCTTGTATTCGACAGGGGGGTCCTCTGGGGCCAACGTCCTGACTTTC. As protein: CASSLYSTGGSSGANVLTF. The chain recombines TRBV5-6 with TRBJ2-6, with TRBD1 matching 9 bases. CDR1 and CDR2 (germline): SGHDT, YYEEEE. This CDR3 has 19 residues. The V segment lost 1 base and the J segment 0 bases; nucleotides outside the gene matches: 8.

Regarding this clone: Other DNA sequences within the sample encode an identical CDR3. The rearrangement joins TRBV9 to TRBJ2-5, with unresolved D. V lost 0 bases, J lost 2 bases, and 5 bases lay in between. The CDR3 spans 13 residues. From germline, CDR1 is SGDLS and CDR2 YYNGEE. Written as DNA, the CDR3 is TGTGCCAGCAGCGTAGGGCTACAAGAGACCCAGTACTTC. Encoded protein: CASSVGLQETQYF.

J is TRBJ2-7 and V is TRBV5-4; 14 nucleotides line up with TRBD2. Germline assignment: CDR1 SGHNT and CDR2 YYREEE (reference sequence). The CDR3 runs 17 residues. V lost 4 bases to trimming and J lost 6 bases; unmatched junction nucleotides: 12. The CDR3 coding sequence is TGTGCCAGCAGCCTCTCGACTAGCGGGAGGGCCGCCCTCGAGCAGTACTTC. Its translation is CASSLSTSGRAALEQYF.

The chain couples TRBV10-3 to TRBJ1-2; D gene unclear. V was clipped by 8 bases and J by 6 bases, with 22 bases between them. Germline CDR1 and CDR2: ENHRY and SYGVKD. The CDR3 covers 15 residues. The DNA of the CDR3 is TGTGCCATCCGGGCCTTAGGGTTAGATGCGGATGGCTACACCTTC. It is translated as CAIRALGLDADGYTF.

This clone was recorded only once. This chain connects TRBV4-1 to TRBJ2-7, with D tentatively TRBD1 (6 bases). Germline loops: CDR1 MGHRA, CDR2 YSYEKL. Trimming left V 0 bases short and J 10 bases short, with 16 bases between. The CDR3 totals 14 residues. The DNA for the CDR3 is TGCGCCAGCAGCCAAGAAGGGGGACCCCTAGTCCAGTACTTC. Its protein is CASSQEGGPLVQYF.

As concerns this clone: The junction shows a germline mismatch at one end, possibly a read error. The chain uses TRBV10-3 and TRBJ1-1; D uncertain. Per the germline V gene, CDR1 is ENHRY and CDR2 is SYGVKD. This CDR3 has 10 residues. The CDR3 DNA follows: TGTGCCATCGGTGACACTGAAGCTTTCTTT. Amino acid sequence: CAIGDTEAFF.

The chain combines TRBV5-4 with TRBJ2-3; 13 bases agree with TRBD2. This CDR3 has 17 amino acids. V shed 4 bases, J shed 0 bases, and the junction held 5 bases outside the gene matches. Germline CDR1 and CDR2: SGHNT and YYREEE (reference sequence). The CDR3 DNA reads TGTGCCAGCAGCATGGTGGGACTAGCGGGGAGCACAGATACGCAGTATTTT. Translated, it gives CASSMVGLAGSTDTQYF.